This T cell receptor beta chain came from a study of blood T cell repertoires in COVID-19. Study background: T cells, B-cell-depleted T cells, or PBMCs provided the cDNA or gDNA that served as material.

Per the study methods: Amplification of reference gene primers provided the estimated nucleated cell counts. The repertoire was sequenced with immunoSEQ multiplex PCR; TCRdb's copy has only in-frame clones and lacks some. V and J calls and clone size are those listed in that table; D and trimming were worked out from the DNA. The sample yields more than 150,000 clones, roughly 90% seen once. V was shortened by 0 bases and J by 7 bases, with 10 bases between the two germline ends. This CDR3 region has 13 residues. CDR1 and CDR2 from the germline V gene are SGDLS and YYNGEE. This TCR derives from a woman between 25 and 40 years old who had recovered from COVID-19. Source material: PBMCs or T cells enriched from blood (not recorded which). The V and J genes are TRBV9 and TRBJ1-1; perhaps TRBD1 as D (6 bases). CDR3 sequence: CASSVVTGFEAFF. The DNA for the CDR3 is TGTGCCAGCAGCGTAGTTACAGGGTTTGAAGCTTTCTTT.